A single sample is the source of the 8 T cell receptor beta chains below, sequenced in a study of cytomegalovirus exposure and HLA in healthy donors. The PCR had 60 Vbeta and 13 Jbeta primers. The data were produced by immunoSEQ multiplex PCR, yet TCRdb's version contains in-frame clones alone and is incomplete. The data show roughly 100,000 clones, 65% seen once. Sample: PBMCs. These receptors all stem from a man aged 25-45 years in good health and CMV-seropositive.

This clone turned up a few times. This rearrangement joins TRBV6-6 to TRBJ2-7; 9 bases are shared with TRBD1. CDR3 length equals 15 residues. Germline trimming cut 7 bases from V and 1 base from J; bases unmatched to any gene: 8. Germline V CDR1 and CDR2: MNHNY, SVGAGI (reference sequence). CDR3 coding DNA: TGTGCCAGCATCCTGGGACAGGGTCTATCCTACGAGCAGTACTTC. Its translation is CASILGQGLSYEQYF.

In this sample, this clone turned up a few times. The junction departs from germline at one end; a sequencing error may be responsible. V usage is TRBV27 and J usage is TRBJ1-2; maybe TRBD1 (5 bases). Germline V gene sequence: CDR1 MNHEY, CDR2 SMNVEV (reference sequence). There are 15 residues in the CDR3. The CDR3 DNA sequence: TGTGCCAGCAGTTTTGGAGGGGAGCCTAAATATGGCTACACCTTC. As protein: CASSFGGEPKYGYTF.

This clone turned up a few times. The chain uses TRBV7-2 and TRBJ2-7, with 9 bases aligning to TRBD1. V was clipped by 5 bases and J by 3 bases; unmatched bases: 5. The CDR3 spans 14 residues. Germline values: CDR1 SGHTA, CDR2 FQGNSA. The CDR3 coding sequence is TGTGCCAGCAGCCCCCCGGGACAGGGCTACGAGCAGTACTTC. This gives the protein CASSPPGQGYEQYF.

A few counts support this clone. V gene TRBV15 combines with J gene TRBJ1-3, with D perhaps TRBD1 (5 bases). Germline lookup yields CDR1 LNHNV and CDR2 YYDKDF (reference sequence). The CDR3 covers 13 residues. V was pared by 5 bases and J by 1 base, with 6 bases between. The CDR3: CATSGASGNTIYF. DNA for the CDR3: TGTGCCACCAGCGGGGCTTCTGGAAACACCATATATTTT.

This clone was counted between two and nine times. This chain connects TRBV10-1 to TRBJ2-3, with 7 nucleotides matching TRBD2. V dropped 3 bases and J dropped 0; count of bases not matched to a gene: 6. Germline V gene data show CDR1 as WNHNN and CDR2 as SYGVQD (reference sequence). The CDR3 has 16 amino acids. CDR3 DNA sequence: TGCGCCAGCAGTGAATTCGGGGGGACTAGCACAGATACGCAGTATTTT. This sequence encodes CASSEFGGTSTDTQYF.

The CDR3 nucleotides are TGTGCCAGCAGCTTCCAGGGGTATGGCTACACCTTC. This translates into CASSFQGYGYTF. V usage is TRBV7-8 and J usage is TRBJ1-2; weak D call: TRBD1 (6 bases). The CDR3 is 12 residues long. V was trimmed by 3 bases and J by 5 bases, leaving 7 bases between them. Germline assignment: CDR1 SGHVS and CDR2 FQNEAQ.

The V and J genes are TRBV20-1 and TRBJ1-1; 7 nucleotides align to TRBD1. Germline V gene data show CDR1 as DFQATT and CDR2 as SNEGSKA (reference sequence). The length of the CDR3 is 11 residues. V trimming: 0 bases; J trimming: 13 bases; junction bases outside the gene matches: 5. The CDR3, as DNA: TGCAGTGCTAGAGATGGCAGGGGGGATTTCTTT. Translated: CSARDGRGDFF.

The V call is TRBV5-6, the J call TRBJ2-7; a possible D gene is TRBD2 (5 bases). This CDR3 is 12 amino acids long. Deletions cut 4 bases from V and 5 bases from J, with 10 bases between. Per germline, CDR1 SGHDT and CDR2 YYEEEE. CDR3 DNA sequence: TGTGCCAGCAGCGCACTCGGGGACGAGCAGTACTTC. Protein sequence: CASSALGDEQYF.